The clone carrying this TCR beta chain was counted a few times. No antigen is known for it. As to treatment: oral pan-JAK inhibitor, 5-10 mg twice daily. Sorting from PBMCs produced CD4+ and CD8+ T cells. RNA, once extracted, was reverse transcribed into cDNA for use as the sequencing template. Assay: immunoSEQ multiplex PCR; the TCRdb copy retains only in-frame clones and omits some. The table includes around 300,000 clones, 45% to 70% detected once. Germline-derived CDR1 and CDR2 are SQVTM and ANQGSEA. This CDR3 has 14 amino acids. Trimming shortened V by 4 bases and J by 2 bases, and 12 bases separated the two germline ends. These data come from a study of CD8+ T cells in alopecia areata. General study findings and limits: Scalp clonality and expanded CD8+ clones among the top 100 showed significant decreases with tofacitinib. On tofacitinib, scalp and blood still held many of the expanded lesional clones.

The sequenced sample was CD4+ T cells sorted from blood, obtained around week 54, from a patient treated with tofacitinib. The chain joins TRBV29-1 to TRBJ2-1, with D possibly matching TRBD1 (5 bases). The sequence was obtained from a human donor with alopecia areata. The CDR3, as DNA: TGCAGCGTTGTAAGTGACAGTACCTACAATGAGCAGTTCTTC. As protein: CSVVSDSTYNEQFF.